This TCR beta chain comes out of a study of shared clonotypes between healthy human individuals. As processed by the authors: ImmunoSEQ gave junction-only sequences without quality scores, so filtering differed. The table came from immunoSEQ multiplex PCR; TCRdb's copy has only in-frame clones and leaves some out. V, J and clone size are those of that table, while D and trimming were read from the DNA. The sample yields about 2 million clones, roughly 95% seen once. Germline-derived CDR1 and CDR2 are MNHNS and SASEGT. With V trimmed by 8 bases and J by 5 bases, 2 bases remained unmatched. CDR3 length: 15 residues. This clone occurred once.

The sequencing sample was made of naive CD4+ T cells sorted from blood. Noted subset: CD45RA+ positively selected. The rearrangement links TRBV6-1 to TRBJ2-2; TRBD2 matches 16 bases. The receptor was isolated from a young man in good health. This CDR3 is CASRGLAGGTGELFF. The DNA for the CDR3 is TGTGCCAGCCGGGGACTAGCGGGAGGGACCGGGGAGCTGTTTTTT.